This is a list of T cell receptor beta chains from one sample in a study of monozygotic twins with inflammatory bowel disease. TCRdb re-called the 5' RACE reads, yielding one record per CDR3 amino acid sequence without DNA. The sample has roughly 170,000 distinct CDR3 sequences. The sequenced material came from blood. These TCRs come from a human donor with ulcerative colitis or Crohn's disease, or a healthy co-twin of an affected twin (not recorded which). The CDR3 runs from the conserved cysteine through the conserved F or W.

j_call v_call cdr3_length cdr3_aa
TRBJ2-3 TRBV7-9 14 CASSSTGFTDTQYF
TRBJ1-5 TRBV20-1 13 CSASVGLGQPQHF
TRBJ2-3 TRBV7-2 16 CASSLAEGRSTDTQYF
TRBJ2-7 TRBV7-2 12 CASSLGGSEQYF
TRBJ2-7 TRBV6-6 14 CASSYRGGAYEQYF
TRBJ2-5 TRBV6-5 15 CASSYSLAGVETQYF
TRBJ1-2 TRBV27 14 CASSSRRKNYGYTF
TRBJ2-7 TRBV2 12 CASSLHQGEQYF
TRBJ2-7 TRBV20-1 16 CSARDKWEGDDYEQYF
TRBJ1-2 TRBV6-5 15 CASSYTPGIGYGYTF
TRBJ1-3 TRBV10-3 15 CAISPGQTPGNTIYF
TRBJ2-3 TRBV6-6 13 CAVSGGGTDTQYF
TRBJ1-3 TRBV27 15 CASGSWGETGNTIYF
TRBJ2-1 TRBV18 15 CASSPPRGSYNEQFF